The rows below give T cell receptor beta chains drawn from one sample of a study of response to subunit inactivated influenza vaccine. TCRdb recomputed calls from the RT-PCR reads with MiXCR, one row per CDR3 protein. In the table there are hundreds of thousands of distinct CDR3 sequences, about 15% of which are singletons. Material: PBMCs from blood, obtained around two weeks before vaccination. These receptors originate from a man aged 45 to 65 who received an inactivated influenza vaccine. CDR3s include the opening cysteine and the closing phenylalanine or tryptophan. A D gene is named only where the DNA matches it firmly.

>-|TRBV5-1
CASSLATLTGGELFF
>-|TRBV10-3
CAISALRVGKETQYF
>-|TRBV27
CVSSFIAASTDTQYF
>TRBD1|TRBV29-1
CSVEAGTGSRYYYNEQFF
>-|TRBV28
CASSLSWETQYF
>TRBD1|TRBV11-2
CASSLTTGGDGHGYTF
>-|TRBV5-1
CASSLAGAQSYNEQFF
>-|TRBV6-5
CASSYPPHSGGELFF
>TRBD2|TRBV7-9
CASSDRTSGSPADTQYF
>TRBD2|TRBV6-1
CARLTSGVYNEQFF
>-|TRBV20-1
CSGRQALGVSPLHF
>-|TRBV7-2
CASSLGETLPREQYF
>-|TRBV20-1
CSASRSRPGELFF
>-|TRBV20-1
CSARDVTGTDTQYF
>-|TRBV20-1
CSASVRTAGETQYF
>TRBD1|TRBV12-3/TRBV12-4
CASSLWSLGQGADGYTF
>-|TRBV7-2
CASSLQAYNSPLHF
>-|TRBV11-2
CASSSSVTQYF
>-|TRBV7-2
CASSKGPQETQYF
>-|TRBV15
CATSRDLGYQAEQYF
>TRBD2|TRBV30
CAWSVIGGTTDTQYF
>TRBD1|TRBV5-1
CASSPPGQGGTQYF
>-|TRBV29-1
CSVGNLPSTGELFF
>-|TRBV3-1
CASSQDQAVYTDTQYF
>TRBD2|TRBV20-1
CRASGGGDTQYF
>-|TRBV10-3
CAISESERGSNTEAFF
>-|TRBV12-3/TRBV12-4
CASSLSRPGNTIYF
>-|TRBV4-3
CASSQDGRSGHQPQHF
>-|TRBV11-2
CASSPSGTGVASGTYEQYF
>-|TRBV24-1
CATRSFNEQFF
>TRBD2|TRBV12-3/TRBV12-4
CASSRTSGGARETQYF
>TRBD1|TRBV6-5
CASSYSEGQVSPLHF
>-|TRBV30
CAWSIAERQGLDIQYF
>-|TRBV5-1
CASRESSYNEQFF
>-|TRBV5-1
CASSLSITEGEKLFF
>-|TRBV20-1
CSAPGQSDNEQFF
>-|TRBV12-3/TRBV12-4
CASRNRPGEAFF
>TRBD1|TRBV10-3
CAIRGTVYNSPLHF
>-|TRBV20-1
CSARDPRTGESGELFF
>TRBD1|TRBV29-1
CSETGGCCCTEAFF
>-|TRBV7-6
CASSLGRGYSYEQYF
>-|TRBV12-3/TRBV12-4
CASSPPRDRIGELFF
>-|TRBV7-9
CASSLEPHRAFEQFF
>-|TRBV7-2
CASSAIVDTQYF
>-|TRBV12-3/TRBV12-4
CASSLETGPQETQYF
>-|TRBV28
CASSTQTERPDTQYF
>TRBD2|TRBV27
CASSFVAGGKGYEQYF
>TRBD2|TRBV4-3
CASSQLAGGLYNEQFF